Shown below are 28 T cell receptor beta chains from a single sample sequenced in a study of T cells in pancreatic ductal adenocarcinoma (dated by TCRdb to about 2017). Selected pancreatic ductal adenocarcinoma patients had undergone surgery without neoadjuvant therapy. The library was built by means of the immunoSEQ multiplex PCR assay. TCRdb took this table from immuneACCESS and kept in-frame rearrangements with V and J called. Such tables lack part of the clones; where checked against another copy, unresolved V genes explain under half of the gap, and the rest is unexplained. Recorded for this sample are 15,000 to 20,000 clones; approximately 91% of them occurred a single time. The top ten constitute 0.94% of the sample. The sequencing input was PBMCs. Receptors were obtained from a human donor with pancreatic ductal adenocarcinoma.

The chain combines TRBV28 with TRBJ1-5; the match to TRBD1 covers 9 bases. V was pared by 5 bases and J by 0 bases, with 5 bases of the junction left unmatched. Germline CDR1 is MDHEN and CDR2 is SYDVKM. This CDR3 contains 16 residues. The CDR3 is CASSIRTGVSNQPQHF. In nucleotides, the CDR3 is TGTGCCAGCAGTATTCGGACAGGGGTTAGCAATCAGCCCCAGCATTTT.

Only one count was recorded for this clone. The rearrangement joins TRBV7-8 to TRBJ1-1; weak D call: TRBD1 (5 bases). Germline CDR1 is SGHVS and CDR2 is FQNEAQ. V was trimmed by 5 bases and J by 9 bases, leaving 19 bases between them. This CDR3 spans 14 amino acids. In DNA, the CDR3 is TGTGCCAGCAGCCCCCCGGGGGGGTGGAAAAAAGCTTTCTTT. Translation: CASSPPGGWKKAFF.

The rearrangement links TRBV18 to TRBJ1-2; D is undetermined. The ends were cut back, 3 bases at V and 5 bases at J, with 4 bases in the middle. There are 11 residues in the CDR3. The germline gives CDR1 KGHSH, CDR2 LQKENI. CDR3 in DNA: TGTGCCAGCTCACCGGAGTATGGCTACACCTTC. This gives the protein CASSPEYGYTF.

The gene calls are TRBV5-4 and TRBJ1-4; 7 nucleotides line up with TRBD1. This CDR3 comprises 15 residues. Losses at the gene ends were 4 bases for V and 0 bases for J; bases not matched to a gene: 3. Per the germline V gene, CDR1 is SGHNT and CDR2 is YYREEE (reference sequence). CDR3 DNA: TGTGCCAGCAGCCCCGACAGGGCAACTAATGAAAAACTGTTTTTT. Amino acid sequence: CASSPDRATNEKLFF.

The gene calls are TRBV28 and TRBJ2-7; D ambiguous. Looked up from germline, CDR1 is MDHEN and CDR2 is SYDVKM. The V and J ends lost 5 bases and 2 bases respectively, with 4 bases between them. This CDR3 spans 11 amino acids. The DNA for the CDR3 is TGTGCCAGCAGTCCCGCCTACGAGCAGTACTTC. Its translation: CASSPAYEQYF.

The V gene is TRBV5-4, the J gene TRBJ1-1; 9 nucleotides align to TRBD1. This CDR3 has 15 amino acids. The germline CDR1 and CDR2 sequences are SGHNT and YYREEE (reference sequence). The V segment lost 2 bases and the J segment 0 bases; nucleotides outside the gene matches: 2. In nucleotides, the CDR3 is TGTGCCAGCAGCTTACAGGGGGCGGTGAACACTGAAGCTTTCTTT. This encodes CASSLQGAVNTEAFF.

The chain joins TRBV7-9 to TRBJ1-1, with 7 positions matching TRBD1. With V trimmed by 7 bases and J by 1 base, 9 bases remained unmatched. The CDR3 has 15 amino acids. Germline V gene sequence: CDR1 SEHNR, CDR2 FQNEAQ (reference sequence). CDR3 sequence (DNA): TGTGCCAGCACACCCTCGGGGACAGCGAACACTGAAGCTTTCTTT. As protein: CASTPSGTANTEAFF.

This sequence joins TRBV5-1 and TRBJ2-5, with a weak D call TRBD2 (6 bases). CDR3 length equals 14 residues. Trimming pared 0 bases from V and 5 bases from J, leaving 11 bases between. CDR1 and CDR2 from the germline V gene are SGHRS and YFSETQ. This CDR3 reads CASSLVASAETQYF. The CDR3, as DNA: TGCGCCAGCAGCTTGGTTGCTAGCGCGGAGACCCAGTACTTC.

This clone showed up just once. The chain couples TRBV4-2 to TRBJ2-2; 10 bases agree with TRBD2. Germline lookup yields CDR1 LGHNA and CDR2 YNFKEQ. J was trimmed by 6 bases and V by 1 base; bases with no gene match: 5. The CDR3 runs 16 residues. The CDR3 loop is CASSQVAGGRAGELFF. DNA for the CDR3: TGTGCCAGCAGCCAAGTAGCGGGGGGAAGGGCCGGGGAGCTGTTTTTT.

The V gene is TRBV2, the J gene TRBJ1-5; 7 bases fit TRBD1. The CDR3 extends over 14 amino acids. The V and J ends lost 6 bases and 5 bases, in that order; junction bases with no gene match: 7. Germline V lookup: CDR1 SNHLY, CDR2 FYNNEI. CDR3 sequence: CASRRRGQYQPQHF. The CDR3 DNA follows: TGTGCCAGCAGAAGGAGGGGGCAATATCAGCCCCAGCATTTT.

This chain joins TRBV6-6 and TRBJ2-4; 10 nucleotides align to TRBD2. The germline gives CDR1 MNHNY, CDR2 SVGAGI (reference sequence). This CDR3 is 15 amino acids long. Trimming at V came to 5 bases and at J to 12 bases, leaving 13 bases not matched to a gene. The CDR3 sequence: CASSTSGAGGGTQYF. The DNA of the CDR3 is TGTGCCAGCAGTACTAGCGGGGCGGGAGGAGGGACTCAGTACTTC.

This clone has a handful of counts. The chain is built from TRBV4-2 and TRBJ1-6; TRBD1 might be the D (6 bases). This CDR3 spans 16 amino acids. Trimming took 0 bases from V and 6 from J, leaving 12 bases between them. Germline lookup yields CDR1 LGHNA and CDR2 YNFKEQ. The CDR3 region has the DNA TGTGCCAGCAGCCAAGATGGAAGCAGGGGTAATTCACCCCTCCACTTT. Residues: CASSQDGSRGNSPLHF.

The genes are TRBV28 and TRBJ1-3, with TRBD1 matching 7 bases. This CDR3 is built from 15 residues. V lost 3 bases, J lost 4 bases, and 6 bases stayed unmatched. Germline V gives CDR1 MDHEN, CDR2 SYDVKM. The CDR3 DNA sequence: TGTGCCAGCAGTTTCCCCCTGACAGGGGGAAACACCATATATTTT. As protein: CASSFPLTGGNTIYF.

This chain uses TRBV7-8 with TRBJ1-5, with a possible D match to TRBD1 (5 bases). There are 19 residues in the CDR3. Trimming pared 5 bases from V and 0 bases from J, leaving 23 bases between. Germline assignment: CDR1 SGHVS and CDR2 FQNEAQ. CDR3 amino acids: CASSSNSGRGDYSNQPQHF. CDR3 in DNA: TGTGCCAGCAGCAGCAACTCGGGACGGGGGGATTATAGCAATCAGCCCCAGCATTTT.

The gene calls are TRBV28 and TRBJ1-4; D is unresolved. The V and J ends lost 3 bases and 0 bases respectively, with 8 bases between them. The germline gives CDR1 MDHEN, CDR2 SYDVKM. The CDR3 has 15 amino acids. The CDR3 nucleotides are TGTGCCAGCAGTTTCTTTACACCAACTAATGAAAAACTGTTTTTT. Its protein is CASSFFTPTNEKLFF.

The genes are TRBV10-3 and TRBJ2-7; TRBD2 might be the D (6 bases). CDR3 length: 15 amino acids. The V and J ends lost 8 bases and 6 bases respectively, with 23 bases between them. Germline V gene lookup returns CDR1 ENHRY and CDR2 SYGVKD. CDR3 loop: CAIRIQASQGGEQYF. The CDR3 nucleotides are TGTGCCATCCGAATTCAGGCGTCCCAGGGAGGCGAGCAGTACTTC.

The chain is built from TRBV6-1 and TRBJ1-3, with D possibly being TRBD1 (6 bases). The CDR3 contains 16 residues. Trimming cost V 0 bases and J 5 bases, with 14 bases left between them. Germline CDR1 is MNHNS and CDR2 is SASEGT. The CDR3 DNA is TGTGCCAGCAGTGAAGCGCGGGGGGGCGCCCGAAACACCATATATTTT. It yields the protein CASSEARGGARNTIYF.

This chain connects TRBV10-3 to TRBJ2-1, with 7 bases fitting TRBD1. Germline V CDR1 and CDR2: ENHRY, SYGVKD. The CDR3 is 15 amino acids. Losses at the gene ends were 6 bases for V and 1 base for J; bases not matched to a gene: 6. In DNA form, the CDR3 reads TGTGCCATCAGCCAAGGACAGGATTCCTACAATGAGCAGTTCTTC. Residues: CAISQGQDSYNEQFF.

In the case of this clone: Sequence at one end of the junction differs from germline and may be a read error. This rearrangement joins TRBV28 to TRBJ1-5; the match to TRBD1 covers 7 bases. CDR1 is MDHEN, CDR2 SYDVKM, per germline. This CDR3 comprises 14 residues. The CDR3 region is CASSRGGRDSPGDF. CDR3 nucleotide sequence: TGTGCCAGCAGCCGCGGAGGCCGGGACAGCCCGGGGGATTTT.

CDR3 residues: CASSLTENTEAFF. CDR3 coding DNA: TGTGCCAGCAGCCTGACAGAGAACACTGAAGCTTTCTTT. The rearrangement links TRBV7-6 to TRBJ1-1, with a tentative D call TRBD1 (5 bases). The CDR3 contains 13 residues. Deletions cut 5 bases from V and 1 base from J, with 8 bases between. Per the germline V gene, CDR1 is SGHVS and CDR2 is FNYEAQ.

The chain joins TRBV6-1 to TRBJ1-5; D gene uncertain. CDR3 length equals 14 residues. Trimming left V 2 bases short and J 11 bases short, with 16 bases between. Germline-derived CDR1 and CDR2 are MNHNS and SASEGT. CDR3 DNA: TGTGCCAGCAGTGAACGATGGCGGCTCCAGTCCCAGCATTTT. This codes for CASSERWRLQSQHF.

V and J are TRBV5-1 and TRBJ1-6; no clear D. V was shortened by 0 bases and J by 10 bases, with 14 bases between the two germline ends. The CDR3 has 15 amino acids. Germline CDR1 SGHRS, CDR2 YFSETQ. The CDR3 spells CASSLERQTGSPLHF. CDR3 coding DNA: TGCGCCAGCAGCTTGGAGCGGCAGACGGGGTCACCCCTCCACTTT. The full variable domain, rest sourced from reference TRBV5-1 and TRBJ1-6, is KAGVTQTPRYLIKTRGQQVTLSCSPISGHRSVSWYQQTPGQGLQFLFEYFSETQRNKGNFPGRFSGRQFSNSRSEMNVSTLELGDSALYLCASSLERQTGSPLHFGNGTRLTVT.

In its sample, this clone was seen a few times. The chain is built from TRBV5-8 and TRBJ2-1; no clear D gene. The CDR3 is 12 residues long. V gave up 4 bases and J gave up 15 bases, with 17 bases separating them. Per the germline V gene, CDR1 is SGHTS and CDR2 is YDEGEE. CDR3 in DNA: TGTGCCAGCAGCGTAGACTCTAACGTTAGGTTCTTC. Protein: CASSVDSNVRFF.

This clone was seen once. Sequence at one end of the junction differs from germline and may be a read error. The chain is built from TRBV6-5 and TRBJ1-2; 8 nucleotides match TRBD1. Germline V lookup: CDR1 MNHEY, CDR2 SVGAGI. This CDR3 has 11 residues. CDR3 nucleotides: TGTGCCAGCAGTGGGGGGGACAGGTTCCACTTC. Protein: CASSGGDRFHF.

The CDR3 region has the DNA TGCGCCAGCAGCTACGGACAGGGGTCGTACTCTAGCACAGATACGCAGTATTTT. Protein sequence: CASSYGQGSYSSTDTQYF. The rearrangement uses TRBV5-1 and TRBJ2-3; TRBD1 aligns across 9 bases. The CDR3 sequence is 18 residues long. Per the germline V gene, CDR1 is SGHRS and CDR2 is YFSETQ. V shed 3 bases, J shed 0 bases, and the junction held 11 bases outside the gene matches.

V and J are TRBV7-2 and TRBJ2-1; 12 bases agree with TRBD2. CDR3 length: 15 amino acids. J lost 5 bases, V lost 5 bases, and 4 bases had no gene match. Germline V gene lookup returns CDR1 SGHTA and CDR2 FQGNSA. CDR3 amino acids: CASSRTSGINNEQFF. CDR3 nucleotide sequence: TGTGCCAGCAGCCGGACTAGCGGGATAAACAATGAGCAGTTCTTC.

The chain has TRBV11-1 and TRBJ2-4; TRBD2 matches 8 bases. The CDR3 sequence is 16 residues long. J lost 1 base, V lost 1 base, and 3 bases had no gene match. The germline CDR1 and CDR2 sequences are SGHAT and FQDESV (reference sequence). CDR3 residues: CASSLEASGAKNIQYF. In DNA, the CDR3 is TGTGCCAGCAGCTTAGAAGCTAGCGGGGCCAAAAACATTCAGTACTTC.

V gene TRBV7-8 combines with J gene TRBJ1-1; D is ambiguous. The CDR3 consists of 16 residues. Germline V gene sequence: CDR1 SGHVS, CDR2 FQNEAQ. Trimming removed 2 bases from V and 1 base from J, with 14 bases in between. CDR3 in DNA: TGTGCCAGCAGCTTAAGCAGGTCCCTCGGGAACACTGAAGCTTTCTTT. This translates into CASSLSRSLGNTEAFF.